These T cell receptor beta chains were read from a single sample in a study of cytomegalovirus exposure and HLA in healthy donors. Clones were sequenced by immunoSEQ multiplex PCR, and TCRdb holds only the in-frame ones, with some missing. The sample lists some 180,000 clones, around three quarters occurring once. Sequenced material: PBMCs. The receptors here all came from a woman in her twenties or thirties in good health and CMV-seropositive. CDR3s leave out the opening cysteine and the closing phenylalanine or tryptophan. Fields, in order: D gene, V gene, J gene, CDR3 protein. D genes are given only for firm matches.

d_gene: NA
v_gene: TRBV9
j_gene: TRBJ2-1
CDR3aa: ASSVEGRQGREDEQF

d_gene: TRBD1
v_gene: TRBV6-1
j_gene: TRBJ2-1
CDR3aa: ASMRQGYNEQF

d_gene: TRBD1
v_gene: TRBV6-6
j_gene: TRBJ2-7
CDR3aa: ASTRQGSLSYEQY

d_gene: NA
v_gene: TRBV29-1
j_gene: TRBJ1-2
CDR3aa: SVGRNYGYT

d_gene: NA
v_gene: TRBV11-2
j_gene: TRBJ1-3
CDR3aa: ASSLARSVRRGNTIY

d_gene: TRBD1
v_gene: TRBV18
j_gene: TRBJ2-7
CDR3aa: ASSPPGTGGTYEQY

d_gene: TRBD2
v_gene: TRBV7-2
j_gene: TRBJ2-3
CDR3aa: ASSLRGGQSLTDTQY

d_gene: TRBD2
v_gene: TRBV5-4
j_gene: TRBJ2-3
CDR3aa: ASSQGTSSSTDTQY

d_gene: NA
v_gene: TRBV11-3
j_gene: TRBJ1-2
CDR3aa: ASSSTAGTYGYT

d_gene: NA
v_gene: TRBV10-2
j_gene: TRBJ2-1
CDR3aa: ASSETGGFRNEQF

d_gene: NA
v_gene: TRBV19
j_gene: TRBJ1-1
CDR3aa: ASSSWGGATNTEAF

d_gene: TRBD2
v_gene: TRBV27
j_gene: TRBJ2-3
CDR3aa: ASSLLGLALDTQY

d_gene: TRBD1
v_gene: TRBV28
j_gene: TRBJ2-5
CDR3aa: ASRETGSRTQY

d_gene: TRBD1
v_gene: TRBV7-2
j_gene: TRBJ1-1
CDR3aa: ASSLRRTGNTEAF

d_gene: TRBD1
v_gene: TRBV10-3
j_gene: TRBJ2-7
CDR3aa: AISPYNMGQRSSYEQY

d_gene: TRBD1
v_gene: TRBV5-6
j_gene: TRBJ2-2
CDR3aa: ASSLYSGTGGKAGELF

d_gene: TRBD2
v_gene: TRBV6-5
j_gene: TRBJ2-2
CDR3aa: ASTYFSGKAGELF

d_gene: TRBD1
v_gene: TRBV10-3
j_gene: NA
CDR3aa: AIANSGGEQY

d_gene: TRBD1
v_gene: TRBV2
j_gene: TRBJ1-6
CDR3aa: ASSEAGQGASPLH

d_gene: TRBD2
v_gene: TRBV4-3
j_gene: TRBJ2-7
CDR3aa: ASSQDRGSGGAYEQY

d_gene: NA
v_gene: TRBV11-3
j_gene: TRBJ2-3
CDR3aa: ASSLGTTTDTQY

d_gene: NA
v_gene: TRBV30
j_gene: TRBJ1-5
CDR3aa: AWSVQGNQPQH

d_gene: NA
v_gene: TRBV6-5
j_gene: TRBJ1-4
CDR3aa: ASSQGPNNEKLF

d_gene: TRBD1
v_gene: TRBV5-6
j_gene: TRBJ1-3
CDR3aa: ASSDRGRNTIY

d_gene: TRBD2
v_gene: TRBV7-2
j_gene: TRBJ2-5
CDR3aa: ASSLERGGFQETQY

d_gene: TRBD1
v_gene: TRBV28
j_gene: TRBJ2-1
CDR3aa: ASSSGQGASDEQF

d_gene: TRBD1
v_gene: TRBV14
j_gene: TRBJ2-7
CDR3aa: ASSTRGQGLNSYEQY

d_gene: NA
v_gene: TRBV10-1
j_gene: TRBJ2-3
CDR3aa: ASSESAHTQY

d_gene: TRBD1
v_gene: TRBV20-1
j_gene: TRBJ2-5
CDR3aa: SGGQQETQY

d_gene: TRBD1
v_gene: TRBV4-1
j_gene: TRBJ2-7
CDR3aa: ASSQTGAAYEQY

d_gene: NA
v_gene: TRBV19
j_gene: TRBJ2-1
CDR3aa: ASSIGDSYNEQF

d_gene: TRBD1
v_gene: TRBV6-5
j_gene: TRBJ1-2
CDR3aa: ASSGQGARGYT

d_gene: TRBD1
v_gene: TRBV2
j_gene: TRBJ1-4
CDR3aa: ATTKDRTPLNEKLF

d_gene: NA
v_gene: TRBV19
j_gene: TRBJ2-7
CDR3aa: ASSIKTRYEQY

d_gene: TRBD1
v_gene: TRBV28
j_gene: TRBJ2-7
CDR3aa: ASSLRLFGTGGYEQY

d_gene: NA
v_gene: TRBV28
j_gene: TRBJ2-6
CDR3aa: ASSLTPGSGANGLT

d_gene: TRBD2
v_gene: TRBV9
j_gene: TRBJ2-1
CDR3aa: ASGGNEQF